This is a list of T cell receptor beta chains from one sample in a study of T-cell reconstitution after alpha-beta-depleted transplantation in children. MiXCR, run by TCRdb on the PCR reads, gives a single entry per CDR3 protein. This sample carries around 270,000 distinct CDR3 sequences, roughly 9.1% of them seen once, and the ten largest clones take 7.5%. Material: PBMCs, obtained before TCRalphabeta/CD19-depleted stem cell transplant. All receptors derive from a boy less than two years old with acute myeloid leukemia, due to receive a stem cell transplant. Both conserved end residues are part of each CDR3. The D gene is left open where the match is weak. Clone size appears in some rows only: once, few, many, or a class for an expanded clone.

>many|TRBV27|.|TRBJ2-1
CASSLGTEQFF
TGTGCCAGCAGTTTAGGGACTGAGCAGTTCTTC
>many|TRBV20-1|TRBD2|TRBJ2-1
CSASGTGGPGPITNEQFF
TGCAGTGCTAGTGGGACGGGGGGGCCTGGACCCATTACGAATGAGCAGTTCTTC
>many|TRBV20-1|.|TRBJ1-5
CSASPGPYNQPQHF
TGCAGTGCTAGTCCTGGACCGTACAATCAGCCCCAGCATTTT
>.|TRBV25-1|TRBD1|TRBJ2-7
CASSEPGQGFHEQYF
TGTGCCAGCAGTGAACCCGGACAGGGGTTTCACGAGCAGTACTTC
>many|TRBV3-1|TRBD1|TRBJ1-2
CASSPLTGDGYTF
TGTGCCAGCAGCCCATTGACAGGGGACGGCTACACCTTC
>many|TRBV9|TRBD1|TRBJ2-3
CASSYKGADTQYF
TGTGCCAGCAGCTACAAGGGGGCGGATACGCAGTATTTT
>many|TRBV12-3/TRBV12-4|TRBD1|TRBJ1-4
CASSPPDRIDEKLFF
TGTGCCAGCAGTCCGCCGGACAGGATAGATGAAAAACTGTTTTTT
>.|TRBV7-2|.|TRBJ2-7
CASSLVGRGVGEQYF
TGTGCCAGCAGCTTAGTAGGAAGAGGGGTGGGGGAGCAGTACTTC
>many|TRBV5-1|TRBD1|TRBJ1-1
CASSRRDRALNTEAFF
TGCGCCAGCAGCCGCCGGGACAGGGCACTAAACACTGAAGCTTTCTTT
>many|TRBV12-3/TRBV12-4|.|TRBJ1-2
CASSLDLGYGYTF
TGTGCCAGCAGTCTGGACCTGGGCTATGGCTACACCTTC
>few|TRBV19|TRBD1|TRBJ2-1
CAKTGNEQFF
TGTGCCAAGACAGGGAATGAGCAGTTCTTC
>many|TRBV7-3|.|TRBJ1-1
CASSWTVSTEAFF
TGTGCCAGCAGCTGGACAGTTTCCACTGAAGCTTTCTTT
>.|TRBV29-1|.|TRBJ2-7
CSAGDIYEQYF
TGCAGCGCCGGGGACATTTACGAGCAGTACTTC
>many|TRBV12-3/TRBV12-4|.|TRBJ2-1
CASSLREREQFF
TGTGCCAGCAGTTTGAGGGAGAGGGAGCAGTTCTTC
>many|TRBV7-2|TRBD1|TRBJ2-2
CASSLGTGVTGELFF
TGTGCCAGCAGCTTAGGGACAGGGGTCACCGGGGAGCTGTTTTTT
>many|TRBV7-9|.|TRBJ2-3
CASSLTGRADTQYF
TGTGCCAGCAGCTTAACAGGGAGGGCAGATACGCAGTATTTT
>many|TRBV24-1|TRBD2|TRBJ2-7
CATSESSGRRREQYF
TGTGCCACCAGTGAATCTAGCGGGAGAAGGAGAGAGCAGTACTTC
>many|TRBV28|TRBD1|TRBJ1-6
CAGSTGGSPLHF
TGTGCGGGGTCGACAGGGGGCTCACCCCTCCACTTT
>many|TRBV12-3/TRBV12-4|.|TRBJ1-1
CASSFWEAEAFF
TGTGCCAGCAGTTTCTGGGAGGCTGAAGCTTTCTTT
>many|TRBV5-8|.|TRBJ1-2
CASSLNRIANYGYTF
TGTGCCAGCAGCTTGAACCGGATAGCTAACTATGGCTACACCTTC
>few|TRBV20-1|.|TRBJ1-6
CSARSREGNSPLHF
TGCAGTGCTAGGTCGCGGGAGGGAAATTCACCCCTCCACTTT
>many|TRBV7-2|.|TRBJ2-2
CASSLDGLNTGELFF
TGTGCCAGCAGCTTGGACGGATTGAACACCGGGGAGCTGTTTTTT
>many|TRBV6-6|.|TRBJ2-5
CATMGPRLETQYF
TGTGCCACCATGGGTCCTAGGCTGGAGACCCAGTACTTC
>many|TRBV7-6|.|TRBJ2-3
CASSFTGDYTDTQYF
TGTGCCAGCAGCTTTACAGGAGACTACACAGATACGCAGTATTTT
>many|TRBV4-1|.|TRBJ2-7
CASSRDTGQGNYEQYF
TGCGCCAGCAGCCGGGATACAGGCCAGGGGAACTACGAGCAGTACTTC
>.|TRBV12-3/TRBV12-4|TRBD2|TRBJ2-1
CASSLLAGPANEQFF
TGTGCCAGCAGTCTCCTAGCGGGGCCGGCTAATGAGCAGTTCTTC